This TCR beta chain stems from a study of cytomegalovirus exposure and HLA in healthy donors. Study observations and caveats: Researchers counted around 160 TCR beta chains as cytomegalovirus-associated.

The CDR3 totals 15 residues. The V and J ends lost 2 bases and 4 bases respectively, with 15 bases between them. CDR1 is GTSNPN, CDR2 SVGIG, per germline (reference sequence). Sequencing was performed with immunoSEQ multiplex PCR; in TCRdb, only in-frame clones are kept and a portion is missing. In the table there are fewer than 350,000 clones, around nine tenths of which are singletons. This clone was detected only a few times. The antigen remains unidentified. The gene calls are TRBV30 and TRBJ1-3; D may be TRBD1 (5 bases). Sequenced sample: PBMCs. The receptor was derived from a young woman in good health and CMV-seronegative. The CDR3 protein is CAWSRGTPSGNTIYF. The CDR3 region has the DNA TGTGCCTGGAGTCGCGGGACCCCGAGCGGAAACACCATATATTTT.